Below, 22 T cell receptor beta chains from the same sample are listed, as sequenced in a study of PD-1 blockade in classical Hodgkin lymphoma. Method: immunoSEQ multiplex PCR; TCRdb's copy keeps in-frame clones and lacks some. This sample carries fewer than 25,000 clones, approximately 80% of them seen once, and the ten largest clones take 7.5% to 9.5%. All trial patients relapsed after autologous stem cell transplantation. The sample here was peripheral blood mononuclear cells (PBMCs), taken before the second cycle of nivolumab. These receptors were collected from a human donor with classical Hodgkin lymphoma.

The V call is TRBV5-4, the J call TRBJ2-3; 9 bases line up with TRBD2. Losses at the gene ends were 3 bases for V and 4 bases for J; bases not matched to a gene: 18. Germline CDR1 reads SGHNT; CDR2 reads YYREEE (reference sequence). The CDR3 sequence is 19 residues long. DNA of the CDR3: TGTGCCAGCAGCTACAGGGCCGGCGGGGGGGGTCGAGTGGCAGATACGCAGTATTTT. Protein: CASSYRAGGGGRVADTQYF.

The rearrangement joins TRBV5-8 to TRBJ1-2, with D uncertain. CDR3 length equals 12 residues. V was shortened by 1 base and J by 4 bases, with 5 bases between the two germline ends. Looked up from germline, CDR1 is SGHTS and CDR2 is YDEGEE. CDR3 bases: TGTGCCAGCAGCTTGTCTATCTATGGCTACACCTTC. This sequence encodes CASSLSIYGYTF.

The chain combines TRBV7-9 with TRBJ1-2; no reliable D call. V lost 3 bases and J 4 bases, leaving 12 bases between the germline ends. The length of the CDR3 is 14 residues. CDR1 and CDR2 (germline): SEHNR, FQNEAQ (reference sequence). The CDR3 region is CASSFPGKGYGYTF. The CDR3 region has the DNA TGTGCCAGCAGCTTTCCCGGGAAAGGCTATGGCTACACCTTC.

The V call is TRBV5-6, the J call TRBJ2-2; 9 nucleotides match TRBD2. V was clipped by 3 bases and J by 2 bases; unmatched bases: 5. The CDR3 has 16 amino acids. Germline CDR1 and CDR2: SGHDT and YYEEEE. The CDR3 loop reads CASSSIAGVNTGELFF. The CDR3 nucleotides read TGTGCCAGCAGCTCTATAGCGGGGGTAAACACCGGGGAGCTGTTTTTT.

The sample holds a few counts of this clone. The chain couples TRBV5-1 to TRBJ2-3; TRBD1 matches 9 bases. Germline CDR1 reads SGHRS; CDR2 reads YFSETQ. The CDR3 is 17 residues long. V trimming: 3 bases; J trimming: 2 bases; junction bases outside the gene matches: 10. This chain's CDR3 is CASSSAWTGDLTDTQYF. For the CDR3, the DNA is TGCGCCAGCAGCTCGGCCTGGACAGGGGACCTCACAGATACGCAGTATTTT. The full variable domain, completed using reference TRBV5-1 and TRBJ2-3, is KAGVTQTPRYLIKTRGQQVTLSCSPISGHRSVSWYQQTPGQGLQFLFEYFSETQRNKGNFPGRFSGRQFSNSRSEMNVSTLELGDSALYLCASSSAWTGDLTDTQYFGPGTRLTVL.

V is TRBV6-1 and J is TRBJ1-5; no firm D call. Looked up from germline, CDR1 is MNHNS and CDR2 is SASEGT. Trimming cost V 1 base and J 0 bases, with 4 bases left between them. This CDR3 contains 14 residues. The CDR3 DNA reads as TGTGCCAGCAGTGAAGTAGCTAGCAATCAGCCCCAGCATTTT. Encoded protein: CASSEVASNQPQHF.

The rearrangement joins TRBV6-5 to TRBJ1-3, with D maybe TRBD1 (5 bases). V was shortened by 8 bases and J by 0 bases, with 14 bases between the two germline ends. CDR3 size: 15 residues. Per the germline V gene, CDR1 is MNHEY and CDR2 is SVGAGI. CDR3 protein: CASARGSGSGNTIYF. The CDR3, as DNA: TGTGCCAGCGCCCGGGGGAGTGGCTCTGGAAACACCATATATTTT.

The chain carries TRBV28 and TRBJ1-3, with 7 nucleotides matching TRBD1. The CDR3 extends over 16 amino acids. Germline loops: CDR1 MDHEN, CDR2 SYDVKM. V dropped 3 bases and J dropped 1; count of bases not matched to a gene: 6. The chain's CDR3 is CASSFTGAFSGNTIYF. In DNA form, the CDR3 reads TGTGCCAGCAGTTTCACAGGGGCGTTTTCTGGAAACACCATATATTTT. Based on the CDR3 plus reference TRBV28 and TRBJ1-3, the full variable domain is DVKVTQSSRYLVKRTGEKVFLECVQDMDHENMFWYRQDPGLGLRLIYFSYDVKMKEKGDIPEGYSVSREKKERFSLILESASTNQTSMYLCASSFTGAFSGNTIYFGEGSWLTVV.

The chain employs TRBV10-2 and TRBJ1-1, with 10 nucleotides matching TRBD1. The CDR3 is 13 amino acids. V shed 5 bases and J 5 bases; nucleotides not matched to a gene: 2. CDR1 is WSHSY, CDR2 SAAADI, per germline. CDR3 amino acids: CASSPGQGTEAFF. The DNA for the CDR3 is TGCGCCAGCAGTCCGGGACAGGGGACTGAAGCTTTCTTT.

The chain employs TRBV19 and TRBJ1-3; D uncertain. CDR1 and CDR2 from the germline V gene are LNHDA and SQIVND (reference sequence). CDR3 size: 15 residues. The V end was cut by 3 bases, the J end by 0 bases, with 9 bases between. The CDR3 DNA reads TGTGCCAGTAGTATTTCCGACATCTCTGGAAACACCATATATTTT. It is translated as CASSISDISGNTIYF. Supplemented by reference TRBV19 and TRBJ1-3, the full variable domain reads DGGITQSPKYLFRKEGQNVTLSCEQNLNHDAMYWYRQDPGQGLRLIYYSQIVNDFQKGDIAEGYSVSREKKESFPLTVTSAQKNPTAFYLCASSISDISGNTIYFGEGSWLTVV.

This rearrangement joins TRBV28 to TRBJ1-1, with no clear D. In germline, CDR1 is MDHEN, CDR2 SYDVKM. The length of the CDR3 is 14 residues. V was pared by 3 bases and J by 1 base, with 9 bases between. Here the CDR3 reads CASSFVGRNTEAFF. As DNA, the CDR3 is TGTGCCAGCAGTTTTGTTGGCAGGAACACTGAAGCTTTCTTT.

The CDR3 sequence: CASSPEGRKGSYGYTF. The CDR3 coding sequence is TGCGCCAGCAGCCCGGAAGGGAGGAAGGGTAGCTATGGCTACACCTTC. The rearrangement links TRBV5-1 to TRBJ1-2; D is uncertain. Germline V gene data show CDR1 as SGHRS and CDR2 as YFSETQ. The germline V and J ends were trimmed by 4 bases and 4 bases, with 20 bases remaining between them. CDR3 length: 16 residues.

This chain uses TRBV5-4 with TRBJ2-5, with D maybe TRBD1 (6 bases). This CDR3 comprises 14 residues. Trimming cost V 2 bases and J 1 base, with 9 bases left between them. The germline gives CDR1 SGHNT, CDR2 YYREEE (reference sequence). CDR3 sequence reads: CASSLQGTQETQYF. CDR3 DNA sequence: TGTGCCAGCAGCTTACAGGGTACCCAAGAGACCCAGTACTTC.

The chain combines TRBV5-8 with TRBJ2-7; 7 bases fit TRBD1. The trim removed 3 bases at V and 4 bases at J, leaving 1 base unmatched. Looked up from germline, CDR1 is SGHTS and CDR2 is YDEGEE. The CDR3 totals 12 residues. The CDR3 nucleotides read TGTGCCAGCAGCTGGACAGGTTACGAGCAGTACTTC. Encoded protein: CASSWTGYEQYF.

The chain joins TRBV7-2 to TRBJ1-1, with a tentative D call TRBD1 (5 bases). Trimming removed 5 bases from V and 1 base from J, with 8 bases in between. This CDR3 is 13 amino acids long. In germline, CDR1 is SGHTA, CDR2 FQGNSA. The CDR3 region is CASSHDRNTEAFF. CDR3 bases: TGTGCCAGCAGCCACGACAGGAACACTGAAGCTTTCTTT.

The V call is TRBV10-3, the J call TRBJ1-4; 7 positions agree with TRBD1. This CDR3 is built from 13 residues. In germline, CDR1 is ENHRY, CDR2 SYGVKD. V shed 5 bases, J shed 6 bases, and the junction held 3 bases outside the gene matches. The CDR3 here is CAISRDRDEKLFF. CDR3 DNA: TGTGCCATCAGTAGGGACAGAGATGAAAAACTGTTTTTT.

The V and J genes are TRBV28 and TRBJ2-7, with a weak D call TRBD2 (6 bases). In germline, CDR1 is MDHEN, CDR2 SYDVKM. V lost 5 bases and J lost 3, with 14 bases in between. The CDR3 loop spans 14 amino acids. The CDR3 nucleotides read TGTGCCAGCAGTATGTCGGGGGTGGGCTACGAGCAGTACTTC. Translation gives CASSMSGVGYEQYF.

This sequence joins TRBV6-5 and TRBJ1-5, with unresolved D. Trimming removed 0 bases at V and 0 bases at J, with 6 bases between. Looked up from germline, CDR1 is MNHEY and CDR2 is SVGAGI. The CDR3 runs to 15 residues. CDR3 sequence: CASSYSADSNQPQHF. The CDR3 DNA follows: TGTGCCAGCAGTTACTCTGCTGATAGCAATCAGCCCCAGCATTTT.

This clone was picked up a small number of times. The chain links TRBV18 to TRBJ2-6; D might be TRBD2 (5 bases). The CDR3 runs 17 residues. CDR1 and CDR2 (germline): KGHSH, LQKENI. Deletions cut 0 bases from V and 0 bases from J, with 9 bases between. In DNA, the CDR3 is TGTGCCAGCTCACCACCGTTCGGGGACTCTGGGGCCAACGTCCTGACTTTC. This encodes CASSPPFGDSGANVLTF.

The V gene is TRBV27, the J gene TRBJ2-5, with TRBD2 matching over 12 bases. The CDR3 sequence is 14 residues long. V was pared by 4 bases and J by 5 bases, with 2 bases of the junction left unmatched. Germline values: CDR1 MNHEY, CDR2 SMNVEV (reference sequence). CDR3 residues: CASSSGTSGETQYF. CDR3 DNA sequence: TGTGCCAGCAGTTCTGGGACTAGCGGGGAGACCCAGTACTTC.

The V and J genes are TRBV6-5 and TRBJ1-1; D possibly corresponds to TRBD1 (5 bases). V was trimmed by 0 bases and J by 3 bases, leaving 11 bases between them. Germline V lookup: CDR1 MNHEY, CDR2 SVGAGI. The CDR3 is 15 residues long. The CDR3 DNA follows: TGTGCCAGCAGTTACTCGCAGGGTTTGTACACTGAAGCTTTCTTT. It translates to CASSYSQGLYTEAFF.

This chain uses TRBV7-6 with TRBJ1-1; perhaps TRBD1 as D (5 bases). This CDR3 spans 13 amino acids. The V end lost 0 bases, the J end lost 4 bases, and 6 bases lay between the germline ends. From germline, CDR1 is SGHVS and CDR2 FNYEAQ. In DNA, the CDR3 is TGTGCCAGCAGCTTAGCTGGGGCCACTGAAGCTTTCTTT. As protein: CASSLAGATEAFF.